The clone carrying this TCR beta chain showed up just a few times. As for time point: sample taken at primary tumor resection. Sequencing of whole RNA from tumor, nontumor lung or frozen PBMC involved no sorting. This entry belongs to a study of spatial heterogeneity in lung cancer. Study as a whole: Each time, sequencing found more beta-chain sequences than alpha-chain sequences. For the average unique TCR and UMI combination, more than eight occurrences appeared in raw reads.

From the 5' RACE reads, TCRdb called clonotypes with MiXCR, one entry per CDR3 protein. The sample holds about 92,000 distinct CDR3 sequences, around 12% seen once. Sequenced material: PBMCs, taken at surgery. This TCR came from a male donor with early-stage non-small cell lung cancer.

Here the CDR3 reads CASSYSKTDQLLEQYF. The CDR3, as DNA: TGTGCCAGCAGTTACTCGAAGACAGATCAGTTACTGGAGCAGTACTTC. This chain uses TRBV6-6 with TRBJ2-7; a possible D gene is TRBD1 (5 bases). Trimming shortened V by 0 bases and J by 7 bases, and 19 bases separated the two germline ends. From germline, CDR1 is MNHNY and CDR2 SVGAGI (reference sequence). The CDR3 sequence is 16 residues long.